These 9 T cell receptor beta chains originate from one sample sequenced in a study of shared clonotypes between healthy human individuals. Produced via immunoSEQ multiplex PCR; TCRdb's table is partial and in-frame only. Here the sample spans more than 2,000,000 clones, over 85% being singletons. Sequencing was performed on naive CD4+ T cells sorted from blood. The subset was: CD45RA+ positively selected. The receptors were gathered from a man aged 18 to 35 in good health.

This sequence joins TRBV6-5 and TRBJ2-5; 8 positions match TRBD1. The assigned J gene may be wrong: the sequence end matches TRBJ2-7 better. CDR3 length equals 13 residues. CDR1 and CDR2 (germline): MNHEY, SVGAGI. This chain's CDR3 is CASSQGASDEQYF. DNA of the CDR3: TGTGCCAGCAGTCAGGGGGCATCGGACGAGCAGTACTTC.

The genes are TRBV9 and TRBJ1-1; 8 nucleotides agree with TRBD1. Looked up from germline, CDR1 is SGDLS and CDR2 is YYNGEE. With 2 bases clipped from V and 1 base from J, the junction kept 4 bases outside the gene matches. This CDR3 has 15 residues. In DNA form, the CDR3 reads TGTGCCAGCAGCGTCCAGGGGGCGTCGAACACTGAAGCTTTCTTT. Amino acid sequence: CASSVQGASNTEAFF.

V and J are TRBV7-9 and TRBJ2-3; possible D gene TRBD2, 7 bases. The CDR3 covers 15 residues. With 0 bases removed from V and 4 bases from J, the gap between germline ends came to 11 bases. From germline, CDR1 is SEHNR and CDR2 FQNEAQ (reference sequence). This CDR3 reads CASSLARGGPDTQYF. The CDR3, as DNA: TGTGCCAGCAGCTTAGCAAGGGGGGGTCCAGATACGCAGTATTTT.

The V gene is TRBV30, the J gene TRBJ1-2; no clear D. Trimming shortened V by 4 bases and J by 1 base, and 22 bases separated the two germline ends. Germline V gene sequence: CDR1 GTSNPN, CDR2 SVGIG (reference sequence). The CDR3 length is 17 residues. The CDR3: CAWTSTSPPRVNYGYTF. The CDR3, as DNA: TGTGCCTGGACCTCGACCTCCCCCCCTCGGGTTAACTATGGCTACACCTTC.

This chain connects TRBV11-2 to TRBJ1-5; TRBD1 matches at 9 bases. The V gene's germline CDR1 is SGHAT and CDR2 FQNNGV. With 5 bases clipped from V and 2 bases from J, the junction kept 4 bases outside the gene matches. The CDR3 loop spans 15 amino acids. DNA of the CDR3: TGTGCCAGCAGCACGGACAGGGGAGGCAATCAGCCCCAGCATTTT. Its protein product is CASSTDRGGNQPQHF.

This rearrangement joins TRBV7-9 to TRBJ1-5; 8 nucleotides match TRBD1. V dropped 5 bases and J dropped 6; count of bases not matched to a gene: 12. CDR1 and CDR2 (germline): SEHNR, FQNEAQ (reference sequence). The length of the CDR3 is 16 residues. CDR3 in amino acids: CASSPPDREVFQPQHF. In nucleotides, the CDR3 is TGTGCCAGCAGCCCGCCGGACAGGGAAGTATTTCAGCCCCAGCATTTT.

This clone was counted a single time. This chain connects TRBV7-2 to TRBJ1-1; D gene ambiguous. Deletions cut 0 bases from V and 1 base from J, with 6 bases between. The CDR3 length is 14 residues. Germline loops: CDR1 SGHTA, CDR2 FQGNSA. The CDR3 nucleotides are TGTGCCAGCAGCTTAGCTTACACGAACACTGAAGCTTTCTTT. Its translation is CASSLAYTNTEAFF.

The rearrangement joins TRBV7-6 to TRBJ2-7, with D perhaps assigned TRBD1 or TRBD2 (7 bases each). Germline V gene sequence: CDR1 SGHVS, CDR2 FNYEAQ. CDR3 length: 16 residues. Trimming removed 5 bases from V and 6 bases from J, with 23 bases in between. As DNA, the CDR3 is TGTGCCAGCAGCCCCAGGGGGGGCCCCCATATTCTCGAGCAGTACTTC. Translating gives CASSPRGGPHILEQYF.

J is TRBJ2-3 and V is TRBV13; 7 nucleotides agree with TRBD1. CDR3 length equals 14 residues. Germline CDR1 PRHDT, CDR2 FYEKMQ (reference sequence). V was clipped by 6 bases and J by 8 bases; unmatched bases: 11. CDR3 loop: CASREGPQGRTQYF. CDR3 DNA sequence: TGTGCCAGCAGGGAAGGGCCACAGGGGCGTACGCAGTATTTT.